These 8 T cell receptor beta chains came from one sample sequenced in a study of blood T cell repertoires in COVID-19 (dated by TCRdb to 2020 to 2022). The library was made by the immunoSEQ multiplex PCR assay. Entries here come from immuneACCESS through TCRdb and include only in-frame sequences with V and J called. Some clones fail to appear in such tables; in the studies checked, an unresolved V gene covers under half of the shortfall, and the cause of the remainder is unknown. This sample comprises 200,000 or so clones, more than 75% of them detected only once. The ten biggest clones cover 5.9% of the sample. The sequencing input was peripheral blood. The receptors were gathered from an older man with acute or convalescent COVID-19.

The chain combines TRBV7-2 with TRBJ2-7; 10 bases are shared with TRBD2. CDR1 SGHTA and CDR2 FQGNSA come from the germline V gene. The CDR3 contains 15 residues. V lost 5 bases and J lost 6; bases outside the gene matches: 10. CDR3 region: CASSPRTSGSFEQYF. The CDR3 bases are TGTGCCAGCAGCCCCCGGACTAGCGGTTCGTTCGAGCAGTACTTC.

The chain joins TRBV9 to TRBJ2-1; D perhaps matches TRBD2 (6 bases). The CDR3 runs 15 residues. Germline CDR1 SGDLS, CDR2 YYNGEE. V was clipped by 0 bases and J by 6 bases, with 13 bases between them. The CDR3 DNA is TGTGCCAGCAGCGTAGACGGGAGAGGGTTCAATGAGCAGTTCTTC. Amino acids: CASSVDGRGFNEQFF.

J is TRBJ2-7 and V is TRBV5-1; D possibly corresponds to TRBD2 (5 bases). The CDR3 runs 14 residues. The germline V gene has CDR1 SGHRS and CDR2 YFSETQ. The ends were cut back, 9 bases at V and 6 bases at J, with 22 bases in the middle. CDR3 loop: CATPDAPAGVEQYV. CDR3 sequence (DNA): TGCGCCACACCGGATGCCCCGGCCGGGGTCGAGCAGTACGTC.

On this clone itself: The sample contains more than one DNA sequence encoding this CDR3. The chain carries TRBV18 and TRBJ1-5; D not resolved. This CDR3 is 13 amino acids long. Between the trimmed V and J ends, which lost 3 bases and 4 bases, there was a span of 7 bases. Looked up from germline, CDR1 is KGHSH and CDR2 is LQKENI. The CDR3 loop reads CASSPGQNQPQHF. DNA of the CDR3: TGTGCCAGCTCACCTGGGCAGAATCAGCCCCAGCATTTT.

The chain combines TRBV28 with TRBJ2-3; 8 nucleotides line up with TRBD2. J gave up 3 bases and V 5 bases, and 4 bases lay outside the gene matches. The CDR3 spans 14 residues. The V gene's germline CDR1 is MDHEN and CDR2 SYDVKM. CDR3 residues: CASSTGLATDTQYF. DNA for the CDR3: TGTGCCAGCAGTACCGGACTAGCAACAGATACGCAGTATTTT. The variable domain in full, with the rest retrieved from reference TRBV28 and TRBJ2-3, is DVKVTQSSRYLVKRTGEKVFLECVQDMDHENMFWYRQDPGLGLRLIYFSYDVKMKEKGDIPEGYSVSREKKERFSLILESASTNQTSMYLCASSTGLATDTQYFGPGTRLTVL.

The chain employs TRBV7-9 and TRBJ2-2, with 9 bases aligning to TRBD1. The CDR3 has 14 amino acids. V was pared by 5 bases and J by 3 bases, with 1 base of the junction left unmatched. The germline V gene has CDR1 SEHNR and CDR2 FQNEAQ (reference sequence). The CDR3 loop is CASSRQGDTGELFF. Written as DNA, the CDR3 is TGTGCCAGCAGCAGACAGGGGGACACCGGGGAGCTGTTTTTT.

The chain is built from TRBV5-1 and TRBJ1-3; D is ambiguous. The CDR3 runs 14 residues. The V end was cut by 6 bases, the J end by 0 bases, with 10 bases between. Germline CDR1 and CDR2: SGHRS and YFSETQ. The CDR3, as DNA: TGCGCCAGCAAACCTGAGGCCTCTGGAAACACCATATATTTT. It is translated as CASKPEASGNTIYF. Using reference TRBV5-1 and TRBJ1-3 for the parts outside the CDR3, the full variable domain is KAGVTQTPRYLIKTRGQQVTLSCSPISGHRSVSWYQQTPGQGLQFLFEYFSETQRNKGNFPGRFSGRQFSNSRSEMNVSTLELGDSALYLCASKPEASGNTIYFGEGSWLTVV.

The V call is TRBV10-2, the J call TRBJ1-4; D unresolved. Germline CDR1 is WSHSY and CDR2 is SAAADI. CDR3 length: 15 residues. The V gene lost 0 bases and the J gene lost 5 bases, with 10 bases spanning the gap. CDR3 DNA sequence: TGCGCCAGCAGTGAGTCGGTGGGCGGGAATGAAAAACTGTTTTTT. It is translated as CASSESVGGNEKLFF.